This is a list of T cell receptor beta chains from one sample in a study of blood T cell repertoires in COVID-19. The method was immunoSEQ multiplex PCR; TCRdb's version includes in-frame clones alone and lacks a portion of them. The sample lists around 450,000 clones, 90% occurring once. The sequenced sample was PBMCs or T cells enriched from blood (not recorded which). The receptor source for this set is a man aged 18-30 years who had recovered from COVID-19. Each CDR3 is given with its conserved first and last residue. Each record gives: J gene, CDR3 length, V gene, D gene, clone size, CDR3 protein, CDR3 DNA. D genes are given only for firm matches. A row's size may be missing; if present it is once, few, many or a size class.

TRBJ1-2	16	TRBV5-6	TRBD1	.	CASSRPYRGQDYGYTF	TGTGCCAGCAGCCGTCCTTACAGGGGGCAAGACTATGGCTACACCTTC
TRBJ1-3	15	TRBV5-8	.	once	CASSLTWASGNTIYF	TGTGCCAGCAGCTTGACGTGGGCCTCTGGAAACACCATATATTTT
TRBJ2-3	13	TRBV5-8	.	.	CASSPPDLNTQYF	TGTGCCAGCAGCCCGCCCGACTTGAATACGCAGTATTTT
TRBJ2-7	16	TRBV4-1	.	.	CASSQDLYTGLYEQYF	TGCGCCAGCAGCCAAGATCTATACACTGGACTTTACGAGCAGTACTTC
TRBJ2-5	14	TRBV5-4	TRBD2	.	CASSAGLAEETQYF	TGTGCCAGCAGCGCCGGACTAGCAGAAGAGACCCAGTACTTC
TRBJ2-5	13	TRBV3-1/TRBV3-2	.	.	CASSEDSQETQYF	TGTGCCAGCAGTGAGGACAGCCAAGAGACCCAGTACTTC
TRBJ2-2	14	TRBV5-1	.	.	CASRSRTNTGELFF	TGCGCCAGCCGATCTAGGACTAACACCGGGGAGCTGTTTTTT
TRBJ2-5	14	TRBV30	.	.	CAWSAPGHLGTQYF	TGTGCCTGGAGTGCCCCGGGTCATCTCGGGACCCAGTACTTC
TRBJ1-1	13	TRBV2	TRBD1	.	CASKIDRGALAFF	TGTGCCAGCAAGATCGACAGGGGTGCGTTGGCTTTCTTT
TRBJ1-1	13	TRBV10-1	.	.	CASSGLGSTEAFF	TGCGCCAGCAGTGGACTCGGGAGCACTGAAGCTTTCTTT
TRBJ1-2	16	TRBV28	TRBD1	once	CASSLSRQGSGYGYTF	TGTGCCAGCAGCCTATCTCGACAGGGGAGCGGCTATGGCTACACCTTC
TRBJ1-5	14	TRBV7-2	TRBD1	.	CASSLVQGDQPQHF	TGTGCCAGCAGCTTAGTGCAGGGGGATCAGCCCCAGCATTTT
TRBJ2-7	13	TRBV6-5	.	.	CAVRTHQVYEQYF	TGTGCCGTACGGACTCATCAGGTCTACGAGCAGTACTTC
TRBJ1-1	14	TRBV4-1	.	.	CASSPPTGNTEAFF	TGCGCCAGCAGCCCACCGACAGGGAACACTGAAGCTTTCTTT